A selection of T cell receptor beta chains follows, all from one sample in a study of Ad26.COV2.S vaccination and SARS-CoV-2 variants. The method was immunoSEQ multiplex PCR; TCRdb's version includes in-frame clones alone and lacks a portion of them. The data hold some 480,000 clones, with around 88% observed a single time. Material: peripheral blood, obtained in a trial of Ad26.COV2.S vaccine versus placebo. These receptor sequences come from a person between 18 and 59 years old who received the Ad26.COV2.S COVID-19 vaccine or a placebo. The CDR3 runs from the conserved cysteine through the conserved F or W. Each record gives: J gene, V gene, CDR3 protein.

TRBJ2-5 | TRBV12-3/TRBV12-4 | CASSEGLRNTQYF
TRBJ2-1 | TRBV25-1 | CASRGQTGHNEQFF
TRBJ1-5 | TRBV28 | CASSFSLGSGQPQHF
TRBJ1-5 | TRBV6-5 | CASTKADVRNQPQHF
TRBJ2-5 | TRBV5-4 | CASSFGQGAGETQYF
TRBJ1-1 | TRBV28 | CASWRRGVNTEAFF
TRBJ2-1 | TRBV6-4 | CATLAGEYYNEQFF
TRBJ2-7 | TRBV3-1/TRBV3-2 | CASSQGGGGTYEQYF
TRBJ2-1 | TRBV18 | CASSQRHSRNNEQFF
TRBJ2-7 | TRBV3-1/TRBV3-2 | CASSQVLGVHEQYF
TRBJ2-1 | TRBV6-5 | CASTQSASGSDEQFF
TRBJ2-2 | TRBV7-3 | CASSLTHGTGELFF
TRBJ1-2 | TRBV6-5 | CASRPYPGPGGYTF